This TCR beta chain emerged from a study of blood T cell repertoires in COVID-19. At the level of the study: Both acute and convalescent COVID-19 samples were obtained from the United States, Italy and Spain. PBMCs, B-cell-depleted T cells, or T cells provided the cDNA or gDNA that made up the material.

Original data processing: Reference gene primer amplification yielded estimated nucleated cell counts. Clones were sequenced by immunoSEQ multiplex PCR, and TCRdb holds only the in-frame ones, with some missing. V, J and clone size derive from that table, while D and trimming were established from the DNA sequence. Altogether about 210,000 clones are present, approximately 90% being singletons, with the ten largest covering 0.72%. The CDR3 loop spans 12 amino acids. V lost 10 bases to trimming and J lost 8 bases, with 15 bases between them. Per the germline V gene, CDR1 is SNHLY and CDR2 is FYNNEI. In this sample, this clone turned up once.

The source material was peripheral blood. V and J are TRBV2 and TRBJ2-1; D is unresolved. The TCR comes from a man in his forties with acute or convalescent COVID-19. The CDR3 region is CATTPLYDEQFF. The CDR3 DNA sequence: TGTGCCACTACGCCACTGTACGATGAGCAGTTCTTC.